This TCR beta chain derives from a study of neurological immune-mediated disorders. Study results and limitations: Phylogenetically, 18 of 34 multiple sclerosis patients' repertoires fell into one related-CDR3 cluster, a possible signature.

From the 5' RACE reads, TCRdb called clonotypes with MiXCR, one entry per CDR3 protein. In the table there are tens of thousands of distinct CDR3 sequences, approximately 5.8% of which are singletons. This clonotype has at least ten counts. What it binds is not known. The time point was: longitudinal time-point 2. Unsorted libraries came from 2 million PBMCs stored at -80 °C. Sequences were obtained from PBMCs. The TCR originated in a woman aged 60-75 years with multiple sclerosis.

The CDR3 coding sequence is TGTGCCATCAGTGAAGGGACAGGGGCGCGGGAAGGCTCTGGCTACACCTTC. Translated: CAISEGTGAREGSGYTF. The gene calls are TRBV10-3 and TRBJ1-2, with 10 positions matching TRBD1. Unmatched junction bases numbered 14, after V lost 3 bases and J lost 7 bases. Germline V gene lookup returns CDR1 ENHRY and CDR2 SYGVKD. This CDR3 is built from 17 residues.